This TCR beta chain was identified during a study of blood T cell repertoires in COVID-19. V was clipped by 6 bases and J by 7 bases; unmatched bases: 8. The germline gives CDR1 MRHNA, CDR2 SNTAGT. The CDR3 runs 15 residues. Produced via immunoSEQ multiplex PCR; TCRdb's table is partial and in-frame only. The data show 150,000 to 200,000 clones, around 89% seen once. The sequencing input was peripheral blood. This chain joins TRBV6-4 and TRBJ1-6; the match to TRBD1 covers 8 bases. This clonotype was sampled from a man between 45 and 60 years old with acute or convalescent COVID-19. CDR3 nucleotide sequence: TGTGCCAGCAGCCCCGGGACAGGCTACAATTCACCCCTCCACTTT. Its translation: CASSPGTGYNSPLHF.